One TCR beta chain is described in this entry. Its antigen is currently unknown. The sample comes from a study of cytomegalovirus exposure and HLA in healthy donors. Study-wide results and caveats: Many donors shared some public TCRs, even though most TCR sequences were rare. Diagnosis of cytomegalovirus status made by the classifier reportedly showed high specificity and sensitivity.

Germline V gene sequence: CDR1 SGHTA, CDR2 FQGNSA. The CDR3 length is 14 residues. The germline V and J ends were trimmed by 1 base and 3 bases, with 9 bases remaining between them. Produced via immunoSEQ multiplex PCR; TCRdb's table is partial and in-frame only. The sample carries roughly 84,000 clones, just over 90% recorded once. The chain couples TRBV7-2 to TRBJ1-2; a possible D gene is TRBD1 (6 bases). Sequenced: PBMCs. The source is a man aged 25 to 40 in good health and CMV-seronegative. CDR3: CASSLGAGDYGYTF. CDR3 DNA: TGTGCCAGCAGCTTAGGGGCAGGGGACTATGGCTACACCTTC.